The subject of this entry is one T cell receptor beta chain. What it binds is not known. PBMCs, the starting material, were the source of sorted CD4+ and CD8+ T cells. This sample was included in a study of CD8+ T cells in alopecia areata. Study-level background: A 6-month period off drug followed tofacitinib, which lasted 6 to 18 months. Study conclusions and caveats: Clarity of TCR sharing across patients fell short of that in mice, possibly HLA-related. Clonality in lesional scalp, especially alopecia totalis/universalis, exceeded that of normal scalp.

Extracted from the samples, RNA was reverse transcribed into cDNA to serve as the sequencing template. Libraries were prepared by immunoSEQ multiplex PCR; TCRdb keeps only in-frame clonotypes and omits some of them. Of 200,000 to 250,000 clones detected, roughly two thirds appear once; the ten largest clones hold 1.2%. Trimming shortened V by 5 bases and J by 0 bases, and 22 bases separated the two germline ends. The CDR3 length is 18 residues. Germline V gene data show CDR1 as SGHRS and CDR2 as YFSETQ. This specimen consisted of CD4+ T cells sorted from blood, obtained at week 0. The genes are TRBV5-1 and TRBJ2-3, with a tentative D call TRBD2 (6 bases). The TCR originated in a human donor with alopecia areata. CDR3 amino acids: CASSTGTLLRLSTDTQYF. The CDR3 bases are TGCGCCAGCAGTACCGGGACTCTCCTACGCCTTAGCACAGATACGCAGTATTTT.